This entry is about one T cell receptor (beta chain). The germline V gene encodes CDR1 KGHSH and CDR2 LQKENI. The CDR3 runs to 14 residues. V shed 5 bases, J shed 8 bases, and the junction held 10 bases outside the gene matches. These data come from a study of T cell changes during pregnancy in multiple sclerosis. Repertoires were generated with immunoSEQ multiplex PCR, while TCRdb's copy carries only in-frame clones and drops some. The sample records 90,000 to 120,000 clones, approximately 94% being singletons. This material consisted of peripheral blood, taken before pregnancy. This sequence was found in a female donor with multiple sclerosis, enrolled in a pregnancy study. This rearrangement joins TRBV18 to TRBJ1-2, with 8 bases that match TRBD1. CDR3: CASSFIQGVQGYTF. The CDR3 DNA follows: TGTGCCAGCTCATTTATACAGGGGGTCCAAGGCTACACCTTC.